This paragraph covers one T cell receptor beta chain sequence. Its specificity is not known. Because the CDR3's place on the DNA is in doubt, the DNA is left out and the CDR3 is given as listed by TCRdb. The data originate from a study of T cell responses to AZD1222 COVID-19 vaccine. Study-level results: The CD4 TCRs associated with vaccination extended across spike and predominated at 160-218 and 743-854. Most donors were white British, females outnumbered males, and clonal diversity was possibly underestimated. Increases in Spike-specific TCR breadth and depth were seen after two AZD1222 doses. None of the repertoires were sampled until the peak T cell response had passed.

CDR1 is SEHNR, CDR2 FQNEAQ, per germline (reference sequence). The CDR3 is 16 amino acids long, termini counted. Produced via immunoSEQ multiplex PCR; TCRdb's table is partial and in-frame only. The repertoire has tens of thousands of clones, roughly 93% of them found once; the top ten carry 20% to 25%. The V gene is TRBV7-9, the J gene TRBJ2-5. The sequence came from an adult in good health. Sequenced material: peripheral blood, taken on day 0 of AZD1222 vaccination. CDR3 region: CASTYFGAVSQETQYF.